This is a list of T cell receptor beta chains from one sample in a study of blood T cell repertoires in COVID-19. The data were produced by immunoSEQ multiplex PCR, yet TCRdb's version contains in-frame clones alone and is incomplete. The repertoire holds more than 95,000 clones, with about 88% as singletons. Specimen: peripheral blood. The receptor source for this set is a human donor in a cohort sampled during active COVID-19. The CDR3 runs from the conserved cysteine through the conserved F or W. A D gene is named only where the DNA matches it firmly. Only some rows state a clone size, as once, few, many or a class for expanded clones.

CDR3 DNA: TGTGCCAGCAGCTTAGGGGACAGGGGAACTGAAGCTTTCTTT; CDR3 protein: CASSLGDRGTEAFF; D gene: TRBD1; clone size: -; J gene: TRBJ1-1; V gene: TRBV7-9
CDR3 DNA: TGTGCCAGCAGTGAAATGAGGCCTGGGGAGCAGTACTTC; CDR3 protein: CASSEMRPGEQYF; D gene: -; clone size: -; J gene: TRBJ2-7; V gene: TRBV2
CDR3 DNA: TGTGCCAGCAGCCAGGGGGAGACCCAGTACTTC; CDR3 protein: CASSQGETQYF; D gene: -; clone size: -; J gene: TRBJ2-5; V gene: TRBV6-6
CDR3 DNA: TGTGCCAGCAGTGTTTATGAGGGGGTGAATTCACCCCTCCACTTT; CDR3 protein: CASSVYEGVNSPLHF; D gene: -; clone size: -; J gene: TRBJ1-6; V gene: TRBV2
CDR3 DNA: TGTGCCAGCAGTGAAGAGGGCGGGAGCTCCTACGAGCAGTACTTC; CDR3 protein: CASSEEGGSSYEQYF; D gene: TRBD2; clone size: few; J gene: TRBJ2-7; V gene: TRBV6-1
CDR3 DNA: TGTGCCAGCAGTGATCAGACCTCCGGAGGCGAAAAACTGTTTTTT; CDR3 protein: CASSDQTSGGEKLFF; D gene: -; clone size: -; J gene: TRBJ1-4; V gene: TRBV25-1
CDR3 DNA: TGTGCCAGCAGTGGGGTGGGAGAGAATTCACCCCTCCACTTT; CDR3 protein: CASSGVGENSPLHF; D gene: -; clone size: -; J gene: TRBJ1-6; V gene: TRBV28
CDR3 DNA: TGTGCCAGCAGTTCCCCCTCTTCTAACTATGGCTACACCTTC; CDR3 protein: CASSSPSSNYGYTF; D gene: -; clone size: -; J gene: TRBJ1-2; V gene: TRBV27
CDR3 DNA: TGTGCCAGCAGTTTATTTCCCAGTCCCCTGAACACTGAAGCTTTCTTT; CDR3 protein: CASSLFPSPLNTEAFF; D gene: -; clone size: -; J gene: TRBJ1-1; V gene: TRBV27
CDR3 DNA: TGTGCCAGCAGTCCCCGGGACAGGGTAAATCAGCCCCAGCATTTT; CDR3 protein: CASSPRDRVNQPQHF; D gene: TRBD1; clone size: -; J gene: TRBJ1-5; V gene: TRBV28
CDR3 DNA: TGTGCCCAATCGACAGGGGACTCCGGGGAGCTGTTTTTT; CDR3 protein: CAQSTGDSGELFF; D gene: TRBD1; clone size: -; J gene: TRBJ2-2; V gene: TRBV30
CDR3 DNA: TGTGCCAGCAGCCGTTCGGCTAGCGGGGGGTACGAGCAGTACTTC; CDR3 protein: CASSRSASGGYEQYF; D gene: TRBD2; clone size: -; J gene: TRBJ2-7; V gene: TRBV7-2
CDR3 DNA: TGTGCCAGCAGCCCTCATCTCAGGACAGGGAGATTCAACGAGCAGTACTTC; CDR3 protein: CASSPHLRTGRFNEQYF; D gene: TRBD1; clone size: -; J gene: TRBJ2-7; V gene: TRBV11-2
CDR3 DNA: TGTGCCAGCAGTTATTCTATGCGGCAGTACTTC; CDR3 protein: CASSYSMRQYF; D gene: -; clone size: -; J gene: TRBJ2-7; V gene: TRBV6-6
CDR3 DNA: TGTGCCACCAGCAGACCTCATCAGCCCCAGCATTTT; CDR3 protein: CATSRPHQPQHF; D gene: -; clone size: -; J gene: TRBJ1-5; V gene: TRBV15
CDR3 DNA: TGTGCCAGCAGCGCCGAGGATGGGAGGGATTCACCCCTCCACTTT; CDR3 protein: CASSAEDGRDSPLHF; D gene: -; clone size: -; J gene: TRBJ1-6; V gene: TRBV9
CDR3 DNA: TGTGCCAGTAGTACACATCGAATAGCCAAAAACATTCAGTACTTC; CDR3 protein: CASSTHRIAKNIQYF; D gene: -; clone size: -; J gene: TRBJ2-4; V gene: TRBV19
CDR3 DNA: TGTGCCAGCAGCCCTAGACAGGGGGCCTTATTATTAGCCAAAAACATTCAGTACTTC; CDR3 protein: CASSPRQGALLLAKNIQYF; D gene: TRBD1; clone size: -; J gene: TRBJ2-4; V gene: TRBV6-2/TRBV6-3
CDR3 DNA: TGCGCCAGCACCTCCCCGGGACTACAATTAGGTACGCAGTATTTT; CDR3 protein: CASTSPGLQLGTQYF; D gene: TRBD2; clone size: -; J gene: TRBJ2-3; V gene: TRBV5-1
CDR3 DNA: TGTGCCTGGAGCACCGGGACAGTCTATGGCTACACCTTC; CDR3 protein: CAWSTGTVYGYTF; D gene: TRBD1; clone size: -; J gene: TRBJ1-2; V gene: TRBV30
CDR3 DNA: TGTGCCAGCAGGGAGACAGGGGGAAGCTCCTACGAGCAGTACTTC; CDR3 protein: CASRETGGSSYEQYF; D gene: TRBD1; clone size: -; J gene: TRBJ2-7; V gene: TRBV6-5
CDR3 DNA: TGTGCCAGCAGCGTAGATGGGGACAGGAGGGACACTGAAGCTTTCTTT; CDR3 protein: CASSVDGDRRDTEAFF; D gene: TRBD1; clone size: -; J gene: TRBJ1-1; V gene: TRBV9
CDR3 DNA: TGCAGTGCTAGTCGGGCAGGGGGCTCCTATAATTCACCCCTCCACTTT; CDR3 protein: CSASRAGGSYNSPLHF; D gene: TRBD1; clone size: -; J gene: TRBJ1-6; V gene: TRBV20-1
CDR3 DNA: TGTGCCAGCAGCGTAGACGGGACAGGGCTGGACGAGCAGTACTTC; CDR3 protein: CASSVDGTGLDEQYF; D gene: TRBD1; clone size: -; J gene: TRBJ2-7; V gene: TRBV9
CDR3 DNA: TGTGCCAGCAGTTACGAGGGTGAGGGCCTCCTCCACTTT; CDR3 protein: CASSYEGEGLLHF; D gene: -; clone size: -; J gene: TRBJ1-6; V gene: TRBV6-6
CDR3 DNA: TGTGCCAGCAGAATTCAAGCCGGGTCACCCCTCCACTTT; CDR3 protein: CASRIQAGSPLHF; D gene: -; clone size: -; J gene: TRBJ1-6; V gene: TRBV27
CDR3 DNA: TGCAGCGTTGAAAGCGGAACTGAAGCTTTCTTT; CDR3 protein: CSVESGTEAFF; D gene: -; clone size: -; J gene: TRBJ1-1; V gene: TRBV29-1
CDR3 DNA: TGTGCCAGCAGCTTAACGGGTTCCCGGGAGAGCCCAGATACGCAGTATTTT; CDR3 protein: CASSLTGSRESPDTQYF; D gene: -; clone size: -; J gene: TRBJ2-3; V gene: TRBV7-3
CDR3 DNA: TGTGCCAGCAGACCACAACCCGGGACTAGCGGGAGGCGCGAGCAGTACTTC; CDR3 protein: CASRPQPGTSGRREQYF; D gene: TRBD2; clone size: -; J gene: TRBJ2-7; V gene: TRBV28
CDR3 DNA: TGTGCCAGCAGCCAAGGGGACAGCTCCTATAATTCACCCCTCCACTTT; CDR3 protein: CASSQGDSSYNSPLHF; D gene: TRBD1; clone size: -; J gene: TRBJ1-6; V gene: TRBV3-1/TRBV3-2
CDR3 DNA: TGTGCCAGCAGCTTATTTTTGCGTTGGAGGAACACTGAAGCTTTCTTT; CDR3 protein: CASSLFLRWRNTEAFF; D gene: -; clone size: few; J gene: TRBJ1-1; V gene: TRBV5-5
CDR3 DNA: TGCAGCGTTGGCTCCAGGTTCACAGATACGCAGTATTTT; CDR3 protein: CSVGSRFTDTQYF; D gene: -; clone size: -; J gene: TRBJ2-3; V gene: TRBV29-1
CDR3 DNA: TGTGCCAGTAGTGGGGGACTAGCGGTTAGAAATGAGCAGTTCTTC; CDR3 protein: CASSGGLAVRNEQFF; D gene: TRBD2; clone size: -; J gene: TRBJ2-1; V gene: TRBV19
CDR3 DNA: TGTGCCAGCAGTATCCTACAGCAAGAGACCCAGTACTTC; CDR3 protein: CASSILQQETQYF; D gene: -; clone size: -; J gene: TRBJ2-5; V gene: TRBV2
CDR3 DNA: TGTGCCAGCAGACAACTAGCGGGGACCCAAGAGACCCAGTACTTC; CDR3 protein: CASRQLAGTQETQYF; D gene: TRBD2; clone size: -; J gene: TRBJ2-5; V gene: TRBV6-5
CDR3 DNA: TGTGCCTGGAGTGTTACGGGTTCTGGCTCCTACAATGAGCAGTTCTTC; CDR3 protein: CAWSVTGSGSYNEQFF; D gene: -; clone size: -; J gene: TRBJ2-1; V gene: TRBV30
CDR3 DNA: TGTGCCAGCAGTATGGCCGGGTACCAAGAGACCCAGTACTTC; CDR3 protein: CASSMAGYQETQYF; D gene: -; clone size: once; J gene: TRBJ2-5; V gene: TRBV28
CDR3 DNA: TGTGCCAGCAGCCCTGCCGGGGGCGGGGGGGCGAATGAGCAGTTCTTC; CDR3 protein: CASSPAGGGGANEQFF; D gene: TRBD2; clone size: -; J gene: TRBJ2-1; V gene: TRBV7-2
CDR3 DNA: TGTGCCAGCAGTTTAGACACAGGTTACTACAATGAGCAGTTCTTC; CDR3 protein: CASSLDTGYYNEQFF; D gene: -; clone size: -; J gene: TRBJ2-1; V gene: TRBV28
CDR3 DNA: TGTGCCAGCAGCTTATTGGTTCGGGAGACCCAGTACTTC; CDR3 protein: CASSLLVRETQYF; D gene: -; clone size: -; J gene: TRBJ2-5; V gene: TRBV7-3
CDR3 DNA: TGTGCCAGCAGCCTCGGGACTAGCGGGAGGTACGAGCAGTACTTC; CDR3 protein: CASSLGTSGRYEQYF; D gene: TRBD2; clone size: -; J gene: TRBJ2-7; V gene: TRBV3-1/TRBV3-2
CDR3 DNA: TGTGCCAGCAGGGACAGTTTGGGGGCTCCGGCTTTCTTT; CDR3 protein: CASRDSLGAPAFF; D gene: -; clone size: -; J gene: TRBJ1-1; V gene: TRBV2
CDR3 DNA: TGTGCCAGCAGTTTGGAGGGCTCCTACGAGCAGTACTTC; CDR3 protein: CASSLEGSYEQYF; D gene: -; clone size: -; J gene: TRBJ2-7; V gene: TRBV27
CDR3 DNA: TGTGCCAGCAGGCCTCAGATGAACACTGAAGCTTTCTTT; CDR3 protein: CASRPQMNTEAFF; D gene: -; clone size: -; J gene: TRBJ1-1; V gene: TRBV7-3
CDR3 DNA: TGTGCCATCAGTGAGTCCGGCCAGGGTGGCGAGCAGTACTTC; CDR3 protein: CAISESGQGGEQYF; D gene: -; clone size: -; J gene: TRBJ2-7; V gene: TRBV10-3
CDR3 DNA: TGTGCCAGCAGCTTAGTGGAGGACAGGGATTCTAGTGAGCAGTTCTTC; CDR3 protein: CASSLVEDRDSSEQFF; D gene: TRBD1; clone size: -; J gene: TRBJ2-1; V gene: TRBV7-6
CDR3 DNA: TGTGCCAGCAGCAACTGGGACAGGGGGTGGGATACGCAGTATTTT; CDR3 protein: CASSNWDRGWDTQYF; D gene: TRBD1; clone size: -; J gene: TRBJ2-3; V gene: TRBV11-2
CDR3 DNA: TGCGCCAGCAGCTTGGCGTCCCTGACAGGGGAATTCACCTACGAGCAGTACTTC; CDR3 protein: CASSLASLTGEFTYEQYF; D gene: TRBD1; clone size: -; J gene: TRBJ2-7; V gene: TRBV5-1
CDR3 DNA: TGTGCCAGCAGTTCTAAACAGGGAAGAGGCACTGAAGCTTTCTTT; CDR3 protein: CASSSKQGRGTEAFF; D gene: -; clone size: -; J gene: TRBJ1-1; V gene: TRBV27
CDR3 DNA: TGCAGCGTGACTAGTACCTCCTACGAGCAGTACTTC; CDR3 protein: CSVTSTSYEQYF; D gene: -; clone size: few; J gene: TRBJ2-7; V gene: TRBV29-1
CDR3 DNA: TGTGCCAGTCCCACGATTCGGACAGGCTCTGAAAACACCATATATTTT; CDR3 protein: CASPTIRTGSENTIYF; D gene: TRBD1; clone size: -; J gene: TRBJ1-3; V gene: TRBV7-9